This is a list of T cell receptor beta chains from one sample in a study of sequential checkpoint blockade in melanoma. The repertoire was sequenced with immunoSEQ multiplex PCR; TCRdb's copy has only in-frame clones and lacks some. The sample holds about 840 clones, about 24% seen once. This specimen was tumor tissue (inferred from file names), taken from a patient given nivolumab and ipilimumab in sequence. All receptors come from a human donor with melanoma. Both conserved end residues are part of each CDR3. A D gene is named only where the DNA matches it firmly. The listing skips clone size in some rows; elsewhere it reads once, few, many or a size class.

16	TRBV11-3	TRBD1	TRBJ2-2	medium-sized	TGTGCCAGCAGCCCCCCGGGACAGGGGAACACCGGGGAGCTGTTTTTT	CASSPPGQGNTGELFF
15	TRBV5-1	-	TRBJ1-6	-	TGCGCCAGCAGCTTGGCCACTTTCTATAATTCACCCCTCCACTTT	CASSLATFYNSPLHF
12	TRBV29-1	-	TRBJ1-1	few	TGCAGCGCCGGAGGGGTGGGGACTGAAGCTTTCTTT	CSAGGVGTEAFF
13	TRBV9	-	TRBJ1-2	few	TGTGCCAGAGACAGCAACGCTAACTATGGCTACACCTTC	CARDSNANYGYTF
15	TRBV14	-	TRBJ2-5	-	TGTGCCAGCAGCCAAGATCTCGGACCCCAAGAGACCCAGTACTTC	CASSQDLGPQETQYF
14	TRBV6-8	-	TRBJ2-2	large	TGTGCCAGCAGTTACGGCACTGACACCGGGGAGCTGTTTTTT	CASSYGTDTGELFF
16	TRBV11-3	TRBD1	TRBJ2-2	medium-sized	TGTGCCAGCAGCCAGTCCAGGACAGGGATCGCCGGGGAGCTGTTTTTT	CASSQSRTGIAGELFF
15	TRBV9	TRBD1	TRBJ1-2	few	TGTGCCAGCAGTCCCCAGGGGGCAGGAAACTATGGCTACACCTTC	CASSPQGAGNYGYTF
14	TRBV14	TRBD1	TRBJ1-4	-	TGTGCCAGCAGCCTGACAGGGAATATTGAAAAACTGTTTTTT	CASSLTGNIEKLFF
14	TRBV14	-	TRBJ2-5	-	TGTGCCAGCAGCCAAGATATGGGGTCCGAGACCCAGTACTTC	CASSQDMGSETQYF
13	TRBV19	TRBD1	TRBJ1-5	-	TGTGCCACTTTAGACAGGGTGAATCAGCCCCAGCATTTT	CATLDRVNQPQHF
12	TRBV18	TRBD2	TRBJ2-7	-	TGTGCCAGCTCATGGGAGGGCGGCACTGGCCTCTTC	CASSWEGGTGLF
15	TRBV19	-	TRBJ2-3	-	TGTGCCAGTAGTATGGGTGGGTCTAGCACAGATACGCAGTATTTT	CASSMGGSSTDTQYF
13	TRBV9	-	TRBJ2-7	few	TGTGCCAGCAGGGGATGGAATACCTACGAGCAGTACTTC	CASRGWNTYEQYF
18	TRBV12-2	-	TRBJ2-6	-	TGTGCAAGTCGCGCAGAATGCTCCACACAAAGTCGGGCCAACGTCCTGACTTTC	CASRAECSTQSRANVLTF
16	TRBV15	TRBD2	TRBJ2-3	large	TGTGCCACCAGCAGAGATCGGGAGGGGCCCACAGATACGCAGTATTTT	CATSRDREGPTDTQYF
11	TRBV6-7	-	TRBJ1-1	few	TGTGCCAGCAGTGAGTGGACTGAAGCTTTCTTT	CASSEWTEAFF
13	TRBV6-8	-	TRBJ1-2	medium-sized	TGTGCCAGCAGTTACGAGCCTCGTTATGGCTACACCTTC	CASSYEPRYGYTF
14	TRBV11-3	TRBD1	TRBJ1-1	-	TGTGCCAGCAGCTCCTCAGGGGGCCGCACTGAAGCTTTCTTT	CASSSSGGRTEAFF
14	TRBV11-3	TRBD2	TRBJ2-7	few	TGTGCCAGCAGCCTGCTAGCGGGGGCCGGGGAGCAGTACTTC	CASSLLAGAGEQYF
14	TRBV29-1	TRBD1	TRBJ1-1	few	TGCAGCGTTGGTTCAGGGGGCTGGGGCACTGAAGCTTTCTTT	CSVGSGGWGTEAFF
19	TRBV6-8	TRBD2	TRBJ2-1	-	TGTGCCAGCAGTTCGCCGGGACTAGCGGGGGGTTTAGCCTACAATGAGCAGTTCTTC	CASSSPGLAGGLAYNEQFF
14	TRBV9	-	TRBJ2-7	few	TGTGCCAGCAGCTTAGGCCTCACTAGCTCCGAGCAGTACTTC	CASSLGLTSSEQYF
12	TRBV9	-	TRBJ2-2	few	TGTGCCAGCAGCGTAAACATCGGGGAGCTGTTTTTT	CASSVNIGELFF
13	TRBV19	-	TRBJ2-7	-	TGTGCCAGTAGCCCGGGACAAGCCTACGAGCAGTACTTC	CASSPGQAYEQYF
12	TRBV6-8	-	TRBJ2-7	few	TGTGCCAGCAGCAAACTAGCAGGCGAGCAGTACTTC	CASSKLAGEQYF
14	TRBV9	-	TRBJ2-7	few	TGTGCCAGCAGCGTAGGTGGGGGCTTCTACGAGCAGTACTTC	CASSVGGGFYEQYF
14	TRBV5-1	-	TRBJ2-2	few	TGCGCCAGCAGCTTGGCTGCTAAGGCCGGGGAGCTGTTTTTT	CASSLAAKAGELFF
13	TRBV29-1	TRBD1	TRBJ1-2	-	TGCAGCGTTGGAACCGGGACAGGGAATGGCTACACCTTC	CSVGTGTGNGYTF
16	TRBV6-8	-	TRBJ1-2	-	TGTGCCAGCAGTGACTCCGGACAGCCCTTTAACTATGGCTACACCTTC	CASSDSGQPFNYGYTF
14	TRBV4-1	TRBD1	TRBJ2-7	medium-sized	TGCGCCAGCAGCCAAGAGGACAGGGGGGACGAGCAGTACTTC	CASSQEDRGDEQYF
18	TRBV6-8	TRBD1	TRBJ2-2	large	TGTGCCAGCAGTTATAAGGGTCACAGGGGGCCGAACACCGGGGAGCTGTTTTTT	CASSYKGHRGPNTGELFF
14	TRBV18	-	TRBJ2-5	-	TGTGCCAGCTCACCACAAAGGGGCGTGGAGACCCAGTACTTC	CASSPQRGVETQYF
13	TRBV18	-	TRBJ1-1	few	TGTGCCAGCTCGCTGTCTTGGGACACTGAAGCTTTCTTT	CASSLSWDTEAFF
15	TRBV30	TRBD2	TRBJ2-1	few	TGTGCCTGGAGTGTTCAGGCGGGGGGCCCCAGGGGGCAGTTCTTC	CAWSVQAGGPRGQFF
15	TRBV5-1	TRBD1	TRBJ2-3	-	TGCGCCAGCAGCTCGGGACAGGGCCCTTCGGATACGCAGTATTTT	CASSSGQGPSDTQYF
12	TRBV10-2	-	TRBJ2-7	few	TGCGCCAGCACCGATCGGACCGGCGAGCAGTACTTC	CASTDRTGEQYF
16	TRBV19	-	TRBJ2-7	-	TGTGCCAGTAGTATAGCCGCCAGGGGTGGATTGTACGAGCAGTACTTC	CASSIAARGGLYEQYF
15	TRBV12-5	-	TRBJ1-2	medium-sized	TGTGCCAGCACCCCCTCGAGGGGCCTTGGGTATGGCTACACCTTC	CASTPSRGLGYGYTF
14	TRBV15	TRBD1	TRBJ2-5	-	TGTGCCACCAGCAGAGATCAGGGGGCGGAGACCCAGTACTTC	CATSRDQGAETQYF
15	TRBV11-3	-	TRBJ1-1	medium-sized	TGTGCCAGCAGCTTCGGTGGAGGCTTGAACACTGAAGCTTTCTTT	CASSFGGGLNTEAFF
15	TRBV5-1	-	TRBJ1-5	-	TGCGCCAGCAGCTTGGTTCCAGGGATGTTGCAGCCCCAGCATTTT	CASSLVPGMLQPQHF